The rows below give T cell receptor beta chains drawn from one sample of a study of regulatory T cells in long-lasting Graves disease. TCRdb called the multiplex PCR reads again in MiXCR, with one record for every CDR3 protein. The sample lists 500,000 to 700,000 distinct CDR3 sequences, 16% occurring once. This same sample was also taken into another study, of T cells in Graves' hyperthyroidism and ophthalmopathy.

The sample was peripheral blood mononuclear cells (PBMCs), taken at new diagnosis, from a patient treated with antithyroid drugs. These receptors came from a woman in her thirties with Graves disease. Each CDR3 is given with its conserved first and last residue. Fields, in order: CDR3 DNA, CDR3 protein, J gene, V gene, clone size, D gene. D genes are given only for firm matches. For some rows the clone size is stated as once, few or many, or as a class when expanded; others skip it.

CDR3 DNA: TGTGCCATCTCAGGAGGTTTTAACTATGGCTACACCTTC
CDR3 protein: CAISGGFNYGYTF
J gene: TRBJ1-2
V gene: TRBV28
clone size: many
D gene: NA

CDR3 DNA: TGCGCCAGCAGCCTAGGGACAGCGCCATACAATGAGCAGTTCTTC
CDR3 protein: CASSLGTAPYNEQFF
J gene: TRBJ2-1
V gene: TRBV5-1
clone size: NA
D gene: TRBD1

CDR3 DNA: TGCAGTGCTAGAGATACTTGGAGCTCCCAGCCCCAGCATTTT
CDR3 protein: CSARDTWSSQPQHF
J gene: TRBJ1-5
V gene: TRBV20-1
clone size: many
D gene: NA

CDR3 DNA: TGTGCCAGCATGGTTCAGGTTGGAGTTGAGACCCAGTACTTC
CDR3 protein: CASMVQVGVETQYF
J gene: TRBJ2-5
V gene: TRBV5-5
clone size: many
D gene: NA

CDR3 DNA: TGTGCCAGCAGTACAGGGACAGGGTTTCAGCCCCAGCATTTT
CDR3 protein: CASSTGTGFQPQHF
J gene: TRBJ1-5
V gene: TRBV12-3/TRBV12-4
clone size: NA
D gene: TRBD1

CDR3 DNA: TGTGCCAGCAGGGAGCAGGGGGCGGTCTATGGCTACACCTTC
CDR3 protein: CASREQGAVYGYTF
J gene: TRBJ1-2
V gene: TRBV28
clone size: few
D gene: TRBD1

CDR3 DNA: TGCGCCAGCAGCCTGACCAGGGCCCGTTACACTGAAACTTTCTTT
CDR3 protein: CASSLTRARYTETFF
J gene: TRBJ1-1
V gene: TRBV5-1
clone size: NA
D gene: NA

CDR3 DNA: TGTGCCAGCAGCTTAGGGACTAGCGGGAGGGAGAATGAGCAGTTCTTC
CDR3 protein: CASSLGTSGRENEQFF
J gene: TRBJ2-1
V gene: TRBV7-9
clone size: few
D gene: TRBD2

CDR3 DNA: TGCGCCAGCAGCCAGCTTGGGGGTAGGTCTGAAGCTTTCTTT
CDR3 protein: CASSQLGGRSEAFF
J gene: TRBJ1-1
V gene: TRBV4-1
clone size: NA
D gene: NA

CDR3 DNA: TGCAGTGCTCCTGCTATTCCCAGCGGGACCTACGAGCAGTACTTC
CDR3 protein: CSAPAIPSGTYEQYF
J gene: TRBJ2-7
V gene: TRBV20-1
clone size: few
D gene: TRBD2

CDR3 DNA: TGTGCCAGCAGATCTTATACTGACAGGCGCTACACCTTC
CDR3 protein: CASRSYTDRRYTF
J gene: TRBJ1-2
V gene: TRBV12-3/TRBV12-4
clone size: many
D gene: NA

CDR3 DNA: TGTGCCAGCAGCTTAGGTAGATACAATGAGCAGTTCTTC
CDR3 protein: CASSLGRYNEQFF
J gene: TRBJ2-1
V gene: TRBV11-2
clone size: many
D gene: NA

CDR3 DNA: TGTGCCAGCAGCTCCGGCGGGGCCAACGTCCTGACTTTC
CDR3 protein: CASSSGGANVLTF
J gene: TRBJ2-6
V gene: TRBV7-2
clone size: many
D gene: NA

CDR3 DNA: TGCAGCGTTGAGTCCGGGGATCATAATTCACCCCTCCACTTT
CDR3 protein: CSVESGDHNSPLHF
J gene: TRBJ1-6
V gene: TRBV29-1
clone size: many
D gene: NA

CDR3 DNA: TGCAGTGCTACTAAAGTTGGGACAGGGAATGGCTACACCTTC
CDR3 protein: CSATKVGTGNGYTF
J gene: TRBJ1-2
V gene: TRBV20-1
clone size: few
D gene: TRBD1

CDR3 DNA: TGTGCCAGCAACCGGGCGGGGGCAGAGACCCAGTACTTC
CDR3 protein: CASNRAGAETQYF
J gene: TRBJ2-5
V gene: TRBV6-2/TRBV6-3
clone size: many
D gene: NA

CDR3 DNA: TGTGCCAGCAGTGACGGGGGACTAGACACAGATACGCAGTATTTT
CDR3 protein: CASSDGGLDTDTQYF
J gene: TRBJ2-3
V gene: TRBV6-4
clone size: NA
D gene: TRBD2

CDR3 DNA: TGTGCCAGCAGACAGGACGGAAGACCGGCGACCCAGTACTTC
CDR3 protein: CASRQDGRPATQYF
J gene: TRBJ2-5
V gene: TRBV12-3/TRBV12-4
clone size: few
D gene: NA

CDR3 DNA: TGTGCCAGCAGCTTAGATCGCTTCTTCGACGGGGATACGCAGTATTTT
CDR3 protein: CASSLDRFFDGDTQYF
J gene: TRBJ2-3
V gene: TRBV11-2
clone size: many
D gene: NA

CDR3 DNA: TGTGCCAGCAGCTTAAGTCCCCTTACTAGCGGGAGCTCCTACAATGAGCAGTTCTTC
CDR3 protein: CASSLSPLTSGSSYNEQFF
J gene: TRBJ2-1
V gene: TRBV7-3
clone size: few
D gene: TRBD2

CDR3 DNA: TGTGCCAGCAGCTCGAGACAGGGGGCGGATGGAAACACCATATATTTT
CDR3 protein: CASSSRQGADGNTIYF
J gene: TRBJ1-3
V gene: TRBV7-8
clone size: NA
D gene: TRBD1

CDR3 DNA: TGTGCCAGCAGTGAACCTGGTAGGGGACAGGCTGATTCACCCCTCCACTTT
CDR3 protein: CASSEPGRGQADSPLHF
J gene: TRBJ1-6
V gene: TRBV6-1
clone size: many
D gene: TRBD1

CDR3 DNA: TGTGCCGGCAGCTCTTTCGGGGGGCAAGGGGGTGGTTACACCTTC
CDR3 protein: CAGSSFGGQGGGYTF
J gene: TRBJ1-2
V gene: TRBV12-3/TRBV12-4
clone size: NA
D gene: NA

CDR3 DNA: TGTGCCAGCAGGGAAAGTGCTGGAAACACCATATATTTT
CDR3 protein: CASRESAGNTIYF
J gene: TRBJ1-3
V gene: TRBV28
clone size: many
D gene: NA

CDR3 DNA: TGTGCCAGCAGTGATGGCGGGACTTCTGGCTACACCTTC
CDR3 protein: CASSDGGTSGYTF
J gene: TRBJ1-2
V gene: TRBV25-1
clone size: NA
D gene: NA

CDR3 DNA: TGCGCCAGCAGCCAAGATCTGGGCCTCGGGCGGTCACCCCTCCACTTT
CDR3 protein: CASSQDLGLGRSPLHF
J gene: TRBJ1-6
V gene: TRBV4-1
clone size: few
D gene: NA

CDR3 DNA: TGCAGTGCCGGGTCTTCCTCCAATCAGCCCCAGCATTTT
CDR3 protein: CSAGSSSNQPQHF
J gene: TRBJ1-5
V gene: TRBV20-1
clone size: NA
D gene: NA

CDR3 DNA: TGTGCCAGCAGCGTAGCTCCCGGACAGGGGGCTTACGAGCAGTACTTC
CDR3 protein: CASSVAPGQGAYEQYF
J gene: TRBJ2-7
V gene: TRBV9
clone size: NA
D gene: TRBD1

CDR3 DNA: TGTGCCAGCAGTCCGAGGACGGGGCTTGAAGCTTTCTTT
CDR3 protein: CASSPRTGLEAFF
J gene: TRBJ1-1
V gene: TRBV27
clone size: many
D gene: NA

CDR3 DNA: TGTGCCACCAGTGATGATAGCGGAGGTTCCGGTACGCAGTATTTT
CDR3 protein: CATSDDSGGSGTQYF
J gene: TRBJ2-3
V gene: TRBV24-1
clone size: NA
D gene: NA

CDR3 DNA: TGTGCCAGCAGCCAAGATCAACCGAACACTGAAGCTTTCTTT
CDR3 protein: CASSQDQPNTEAFF
J gene: TRBJ1-1
V gene: TRBV3-1
clone size: many
D gene: NA

CDR3 DNA: TGTGCCAGCAGTGAAGGGAGGAGCTCTGGGGCCAACGTCCTGACTTTC
CDR3 protein: CASSEGRSSGANVLTF
J gene: TRBJ2-6
V gene: TRBV2
clone size: few
D gene: NA

CDR3 DNA: TGCGCCAGCAAGGTACCATACCAACAAGAGACCCAGTACTTC
CDR3 protein: CASKVPYQQETQYF
J gene: TRBJ2-5
V gene: TRBV5-1
clone size: NA
D gene: NA

CDR3 DNA: TGCGTCAGCAGCTTGGGACAGGGGATTTTCGTTTCGGACTCTGGGGCCAACGTCCTGACTTTC
CDR3 protein: CVSSLGQGIFVSDSGANVLTF
J gene: TRBJ2-6
V gene: TRBV5-1
clone size: NA
D gene: TRBD1

CDR3 DNA: TGTGCCAGCAGCTTAGAGGGTCGACTAGCGGGATACAATGAGCAGTTCTTC
CDR3 protein: CASSLEGRLAGYNEQFF
J gene: TRBJ2-1
V gene: TRBV7-9
clone size: few
D gene: TRBD2

CDR3 DNA: TGTGCCAGCAGTTCCCGCGGGAGGGCCTACGAGCAGTACTTC
CDR3 protein: CASSSRGRAYEQYF
J gene: TRBJ2-7
V gene: TRBV28
clone size: many
D gene: TRBD2

CDR3 DNA: TGTGCCAGCAGTTCAAGCGGATACACCGGGGAGCTGTTTTTT
CDR3 protein: CASSSSGYTGELFF
J gene: TRBJ2-2
V gene: TRBV28
clone size: many
D gene: NA

CDR3 DNA: TGCAGTGCAACTGCCGGGCCGCGAGCGTCCTACGAGCAGTACTTC
CDR3 protein: CSATAGPRASYEQYF
J gene: TRBJ2-7
V gene: TRBV20-1
clone size: NA
D gene: NA

CDR3 DNA: TGTGCCAGCAGGAGCGGGGGTTATGACATTCAGTACTTC
CDR3 protein: CASRSGGYDIQYF
J gene: TRBJ2-4
V gene: TRBV6-6
clone size: NA
D gene: TRBD2

CDR3 DNA: TGTGCCAGCAGCCCCAAGTACAGAGGAGGAGAAGAGACCCAGTACTTC
CDR3 protein: CASSPKYRGGEETQYF
J gene: TRBJ2-5
V gene: TRBV7-9
clone size: NA
D gene: NA

CDR3 DNA: TGTGCCAGCAGTTTCAGTGAGGCAGATACGCAGTATTTT
CDR3 protein: CASSFSEADTQYF
J gene: TRBJ2-3
V gene: TRBV28
clone size: many
D gene: NA

CDR3 DNA: TGTGCCAGCAGCTCCAGGACTAGCTTATCAGATACGCAGTATTTT
CDR3 protein: CASSSRTSLSDTQYF
J gene: TRBJ2-3
V gene: TRBV12-3/TRBV12-4
clone size: many
D gene: TRBD2

CDR3 DNA: TGTGCCTGGAGTGGGGGTAAGGGGGCAGGTAATCAGCCCCAGCATTTT
CDR3 protein: CAWSGGKGAGNQPQHF
J gene: TRBJ1-5
V gene: TRBV30
clone size: few
D gene: TRBD1

CDR3 DNA: TGTGCCACGGAGGCCGGGGTAACTGAAGCTTTCTTT
CDR3 protein: CATEAGVTEAFF
J gene: TRBJ1-1
V gene: TRBV30
clone size: few
D gene: NA

CDR3 DNA: TGCGCCAGCAGAACAAGCGGGTCCGACCCGATGCTGTTTTTT
CDR3 protein: CASRTSGSDPMLFF
J gene: TRBJ2-2
V gene: TRBV5-1
clone size: NA
D gene: NA

CDR3 DNA: TGCAGTGCTAGAGATTCCCGGTTGGGGGAGGGAATGAACACTGAAGCTTTCTTT
CDR3 protein: CSARDSRLGEGMNTEAFF
J gene: TRBJ1-1
V gene: TRBV20-1
clone size: NA
D gene: NA

CDR3 DNA: TGTGCCAGCAGGGGGGCAGTCTACGAGCAGTACTTC
CDR3 protein: CASRGAVYEQYF
J gene: TRBJ2-7
V gene: TRBV28
clone size: many
D gene: NA

CDR3 DNA: TGCAGCGCCCCGGGACAGGGGATGAGTACGCAGTATTTT
CDR3 protein: CSAPGQGMSTQYF
J gene: TRBJ2-3
V gene: TRBV29-1
clone size: NA
D gene: TRBD1

CDR3 DNA: TGCGCCAGCAGTGCGGGGACGGACCAGCCCCAGCATTTT
CDR3 protein: CASSAGTDQPQHF
J gene: TRBJ1-5
V gene: TRBV10-1
clone size: few
D gene: NA

CDR3 DNA: TGTGCCACCAGCAGAGAAGTGACAGGGAATGAAGAGACCCAGTACTTC
CDR3 protein: CATSREVTGNEETQYF
J gene: TRBJ2-5
V gene: TRBV15
clone size: NA
D gene: TRBD1

CDR3 DNA: TGTGCCAGCAGTTTGGACAGGGGGGGCTATGGCTACACCTTC
CDR3 protein: CASSLDRGGYGYTF
J gene: TRBJ1-2
V gene: TRBV6-9
clone size: few
D gene: TRBD1

CDR3 DNA: TGTGCCAGCAGTTTAATCTTCCCAGGGGGCGCGAATGGCTACACCTTC
CDR3 protein: CASSLIFPGGANGYTF
J gene: TRBJ1-2
V gene: TRBV28
clone size: many
D gene: TRBD1

CDR3 DNA: TGTGCCAGCAGTGAAAGGACTAGCGGGAGTAATACGCAGTATTTT
CDR3 protein: CASSERTSGSNTQYF
J gene: TRBJ2-3
V gene: TRBV6-1
clone size: NA
D gene: TRBD2

CDR3 DNA: TGTGCCAGTAGTCCCCAGGGACAGGGCGCCTACGAGCAGTACTTC
CDR3 protein: CASSPQGQGAYEQYF
J gene: TRBJ2-7
V gene: TRBV19
clone size: few
D gene: TRBD1

CDR3 DNA: TGCAGTGCTAGAGATGGTGGTAGGGCCGGGGGCTACACCTTC
CDR3 protein: CSARDGGRAGGYTF
J gene: TRBJ1-2
V gene: TRBV20-1
clone size: many
D gene: NA